This T cell receptor (beta chain) came from a study of cytomegalovirus exposure and HLA in healthy donors. About the research overall: One earlier analysis, a look at 150 million to 200 million T cells, found approximately 120 million unique TCR beta sequences. Whole-study results and caveats: A later analysis found common viral pathogens apparently linked to several of the most significant clusters.

Germline values: CDR1 SGHDT, CDR2 YYEEEE. V was trimmed by 6 bases and J by 0 bases, leaving 13 bases between them. The CDR3 is 14 residues long. Turning to this clone: As yet, its antigen is unknown.

The PCR contained 60 Vbeta and 13 Jbeta primers. Using immunoSEQ multiplex PCR, the repertoire was profiled, and TCRdb retains in-frame clones only, with some absent. Of more than 65,000 clones in the sample, over 70% were seen once. The source is a man aged 40-49 years in good health and CMV-seronegative. The J gene is TRBJ2-7, the V gene TRBV5-6, with D perhaps matching TRBD1 (5 bases). The specimen sequenced was PBMCs. The CDR3 DNA is TGTGCCAGCAACCTGGACACGATCTCCTACGAGCAGTACTTC. Amino acids: CASNLDTISYEQYF.